This T cell receptor beta chain was captured in a study of OX40 agonist ivuxolimab in advanced cancers. Study-wide results and limits: Relative to CD4+ cells, CD8+ T cells on average had more expanded clones.

Here immunoSEQ multiplex PCR was the method, and the copy in TCRdb shows in-frame clones only, minus some. Here the sample spans about 69,000 clones, approximately 90% being singletons. A word on this clone: Its matching antigen is unknown.

Blood sampling was done at baseline, cycle 4 day 1, and cycle 7 day 1. This CDR3 has 15 residues. V was pared by 3 bases and J by 5 bases, with 15 bases between. CDR1 is WNHNN, CDR2 SYGVQD, per germline (reference sequence). The genes are TRBV10-1 and TRBJ2-3; possible D gene TRBD1, 5 bases. The receptor was derived from an adult with an advanced solid tumor such as melanoma, head and neck, liver or kidney cancer. Specimen: CD4+ or CD8+ T cells sorted from blood, collected in a trial of the OX40 agonist ivuxolimab. The CDR3: CASSEGARVEDTQYF. Written as DNA, the CDR3 is TGCGCCAGCAGTGAAGGGGCCAGGGTGGAAGATACGCAGTATTTT.